This paragraph reports one TCR beta chain. Its target is unknown. The authors amplified TCR beta CDR3 regions from RNA transcripts. Second-round multiplex PCR followed a first-round RT-PCR using HTBI primers. From the multiplex PCR reads, TCRdb called clonotypes with MiXCR, one entry per CDR3 protein. The data contain some 350,000 distinct CDR3 sequences, about 18% of them singletons. People with hyperthyroidism were aged 18 to 65 and newly diagnosed, under 2 months' duration. In this cohort, patients with other autoimmune diseases, uncontrolled infections, pregnancy or lactation were excluded. The data derive from a study of Graves' ophthalmopathy and Graves' hyperthyroidism. Notes on the study in general: Most clonotypes expanded in thyroid above 0.001 frequency were present in blood too.

V was cut by 3 bases and J by 3 bases, with 30 bases left in between. CDR3 length equals 21 residues. Germline V gene lookup returns CDR1 MGHRA and CDR2 YSYEKL. This sequence was found in an adult woman with stable Graves' hyperthyroidism. The gene calls are TRBV4-1 and TRBJ1-5; no clear D gene. The sequencing sample was made of peripheral blood. CDR3 bases: TGCGCCAGCAGCCACCCCGCCGGACCCTGGACCTATGAACATCTCAATCAGCCCCAGCATTTT. Translated, it gives CASSHPAGPWTYEHLNQPQHF.